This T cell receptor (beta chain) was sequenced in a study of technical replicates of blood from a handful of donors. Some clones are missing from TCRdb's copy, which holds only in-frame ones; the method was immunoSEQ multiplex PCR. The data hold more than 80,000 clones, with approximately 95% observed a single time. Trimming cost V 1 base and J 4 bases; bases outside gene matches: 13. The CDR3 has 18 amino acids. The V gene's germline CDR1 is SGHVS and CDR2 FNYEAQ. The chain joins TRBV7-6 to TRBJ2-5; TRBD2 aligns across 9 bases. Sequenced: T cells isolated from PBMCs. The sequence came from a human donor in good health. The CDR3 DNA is TGTGCCAGCAGCTTAGGGGCACTAGCGGGTGAGGGGAGAGAGACCCAGTACTTC. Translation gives CASSLGALAGEGRETQYF.